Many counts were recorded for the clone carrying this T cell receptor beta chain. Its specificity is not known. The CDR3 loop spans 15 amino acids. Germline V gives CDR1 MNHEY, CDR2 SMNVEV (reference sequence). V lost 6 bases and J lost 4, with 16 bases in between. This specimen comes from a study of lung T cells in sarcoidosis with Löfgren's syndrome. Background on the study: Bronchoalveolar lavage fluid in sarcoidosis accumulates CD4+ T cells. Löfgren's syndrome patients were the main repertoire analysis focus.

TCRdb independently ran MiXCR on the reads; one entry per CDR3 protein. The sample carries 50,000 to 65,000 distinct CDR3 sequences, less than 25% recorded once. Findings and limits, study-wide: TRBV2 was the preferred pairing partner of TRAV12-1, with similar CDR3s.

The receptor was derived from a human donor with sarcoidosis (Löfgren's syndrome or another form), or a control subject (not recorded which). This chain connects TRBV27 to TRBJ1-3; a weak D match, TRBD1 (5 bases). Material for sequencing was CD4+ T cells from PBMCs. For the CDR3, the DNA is TGTGCCAGCAGATCCCTAGCCGGGGCAGGAAACACCATATATTTT. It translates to CASRSLAGAGNTIYF.